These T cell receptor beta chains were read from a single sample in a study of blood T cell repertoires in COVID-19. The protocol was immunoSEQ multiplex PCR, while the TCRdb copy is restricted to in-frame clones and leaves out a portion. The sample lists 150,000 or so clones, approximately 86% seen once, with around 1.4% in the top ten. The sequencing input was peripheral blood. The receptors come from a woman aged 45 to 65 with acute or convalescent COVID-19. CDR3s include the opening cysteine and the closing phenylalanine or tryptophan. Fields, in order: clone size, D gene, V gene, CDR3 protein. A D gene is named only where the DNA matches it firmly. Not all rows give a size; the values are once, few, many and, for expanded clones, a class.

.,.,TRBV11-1,CASSSRAGETQYF
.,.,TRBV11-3,CASSLVSTELFF
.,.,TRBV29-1,CSVVSGFIETQYF
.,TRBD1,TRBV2,CASRGTGGSETQYF
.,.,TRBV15,CATSSVQGTTEAFF
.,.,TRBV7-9,CASSPRQGGYEQYF
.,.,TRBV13,CASSQGQRMNTEAFF
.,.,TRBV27,CASSGPWLAIDTQYF
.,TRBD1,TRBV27,CASSLTAGGINEKLFF
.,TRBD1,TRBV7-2,CASSSRDRGYEQYF
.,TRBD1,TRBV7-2,CASSPWDSNNSPLHF
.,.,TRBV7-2,CASSLVATTYEQYF
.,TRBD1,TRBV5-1,CASSGDRVIHEQYF
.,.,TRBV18,CASSPTDSQRIGYTF
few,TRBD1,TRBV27,CASSFSGTGWGYEQYF
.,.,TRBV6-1,CASRIMNTEAFF
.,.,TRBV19,CASSIEGRRGTGELFF
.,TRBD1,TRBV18,CASSPGLGQGDGYTF
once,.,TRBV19,CASSIRENTEAFF
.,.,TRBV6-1,CASSVRTPGVANEKLFF
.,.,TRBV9,CASSVGEGRTGANVLTF
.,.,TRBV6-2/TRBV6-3,CASSPPGGGQQPQHF
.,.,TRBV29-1,CSARTDHNQPQHF
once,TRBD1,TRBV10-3,CAIGTGDAQPQHF
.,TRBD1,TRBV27,CASSVTGDYGYTF
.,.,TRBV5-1,CASSLEGANEQYF
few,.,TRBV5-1,CASSLELAVSGNTIYF
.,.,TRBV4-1,CASSQEGEGVREQYF
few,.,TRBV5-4,CASSFSSYEQYF
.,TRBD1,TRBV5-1,CASSLRTGGENTEAFF
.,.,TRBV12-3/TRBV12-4,CASSLWGVEKLFF
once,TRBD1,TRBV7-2,CASSRDRGYEQYF
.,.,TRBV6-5,CASSYSRAGNTIYF